This T cell receptor (beta chain) was sequenced in a study of identical twins. Study-wide results and caveats: Conclusions leaned on cross-sectional statistical analysis and did not track the same donors over time.

Trimming removed 5 bases at V and 1 base at J, with 14 bases between. This CDR3 spans 15 amino acids. Germline-derived CDR1 and CDR2 are MNHNS and SASEGT. MiXCR, applied by TCRdb to the 5' RACE reads, yields one record per CDR3 protein. The repertoire holds about 520,000 distinct CDR3 sequences, with 20% to 25% as singletons. In regard to this clonotype: Its antigen is not known.

This same sample was also taken into another study, of T cells expressing NK-cell markers.

The sequence was obtained from a woman aged 18-29 years in good health. The chain joins TRBV6-1 to TRBJ1-1; D is unresolved. The sequencing sample was made of CD4+ T cells sorted from blood. The CDR3 nucleotides are TGTGCCAGCAGTATCACCCGGGCCCCGAACACTGAAGCTTTCTTT. It codes for CASSITRAPNTEAFF.